The 18 T cell receptor beta chains below come from one sample, sequenced in a study of blood T cell repertoires in COVID-19. Measured with immunoSEQ multiplex PCR; TCRdb has only the in-frame clones, and not every one. The sample has approximately 350,000 clones, roughly 90% seen once; the top ten hold more than 1%. The sequencing sample was made of peripheral blood. The origin of the receptors is a man aged 40-55 years with acute or convalescent COVID-19.

The chain links TRBV19 to TRBJ2-2, with D possibly being TRBD1 (5 bases). The V gene's germline CDR1 is LNHDA and CDR2 SQIVND (reference sequence). The ends were cut back, 3 bases at V and 2 bases at J, with 7 bases in the middle. This CDR3 comprises 14 residues. The CDR3 region has the DNA TGTGCCAGTAGTATGCAGGGAAACACCGGGGAGCTGTTTTTT. Residues: CASSMQGNTGELFF.

The count of this clone is one. This chain connects TRBV7-2 to TRBJ2-3; 11 bases fit TRBD1. This CDR3 is built from 13 residues. The germline V gene has CDR1 SGHTA and CDR2 FQGNSA. V lost 4 bases and J lost 6; bases outside the gene matches: 0. The CDR3 loop is CASSWDRGDTQYF. The CDR3 DNA follows: TGTGCCAGCAGCTGGGACAGGGGGGATACGCAGTATTTT.

This clone was seen only a few times. The V call is TRBV19, the J call TRBJ1-1; D might be TRBD1 (5 bases). V lost 5 bases, J lost 1 base, and 20 bases lay in between. Germline values: CDR1 LNHDA, CDR2 SQIVND (reference sequence). This CDR3 contains 17 residues. The DNA for the CDR3 is TGTGCCAGTAGTCGGCAGGGCGTCGTCGGATGGAACACTGAAGCTTTCTTT. This gives the protein CASSRQGVVGWNTEAFF.

V is TRBV2 and J is TRBJ2-5; 8 bases align to TRBD1. The CDR3 totals 16 residues. Trimming took 5 bases from V and 4 from J; bases not matched to a gene: 12. Germline-derived CDR1 and CDR2 are SNHLY and FYNNEI. The CDR3 loop reads CASSTPPTGDRETQYF. As DNA, the CDR3 is TGTGCCAGCAGTACGCCCCCGACAGGGGATAGAGAGACCCAGTACTTC.

This chain uses TRBV4-2 with TRBJ2-3, with 9 nucleotides matching TRBD2. CDR1 and CDR2 from the germline V gene are LGHNA and YNFKEQ. The V gene end was trimmed by 2 bases and the J gene end by 3 bases; junction bases not matched to a gene: 6. The CDR3 extends over 16 amino acids. CDR3 bases: TGTGCCAGCAGCCAAAATAGCGGGAGATCAACAGATACGCAGTATTTT. It encodes CASSQNSGRSTDTQYF.

V is TRBV9 and J is TRBJ1-2; 8 bases are a match to TRBD1. Unmatched junction bases numbered 7, after V lost 4 bases and J lost 8 bases. This CDR3 comprises 13 residues. CDR1 is SGDLS, CDR2 YYNGEE, per germline. CDR3 sequence: CASSKQDRGGYTF. For the CDR3, the DNA is TGTGCCAGCAGCAAACAAGACAGGGGCGGCTACACCTTC.

CDR3 amino acids: CAYAENYNEQFF. The CDR3 DNA follows: TGTGCCTATGCAGAAAATTACAATGAGCAGTTCTTC. This sequence joins TRBV30 and TRBJ2-1; D call uncertain. The CDR3 has 12 amino acids. Per germline, CDR1 GTSNPN and CDR2 SVGIG (reference sequence). Trimming stripped 7 bases from V and 4 bases from J, with 11 bases between.

The chain has TRBV10-2 and TRBJ2-7; 11 positions match TRBD2. CDR1 is WSHSY and CDR2 is SAAADI in the germline V gene. The CDR3 covers 14 residues. The V and J ends lost 4 bases and 3 bases, in that order; junction bases with no gene match: 2. CDR3 nucleotides: TGCGCCAGCAGTGGGCTAGCGGGAGGCTACGAGCAGTACTTC. Its translation: CASSGLAGGYEQYF.

The rearrangement joins TRBV24-1 to TRBJ2-5, with D possibly matching TRBD2 (6 bases). Germline CDR1 and CDR2: KGHDR and SFDVKD. This CDR3 has 13 residues. V dropped 4 bases and J dropped 5 bases, with 10 bases sitting between them. The CDR3 DNA reads as TGTGCCACCAGTGAAGGAGGGAGTGAGACCCAGTACTTC. This codes for CATSEGGSETQYF.

This clone occurred a few times. V usage is TRBV27 and J usage is TRBJ1-2; D is possibly TRBD1 (5 bases). Per germline, CDR1 MNHEY and CDR2 SMNVEV (reference sequence). The CDR3 extends over 14 amino acids. Between the trimmed V and J ends, which lost 2 bases and 4 bases, there was a span of 11 bases. Here the CDR3 DNA reads TGTGCCAGCAGTTTAAGGGAGGGGACCTATGGCTACACCTTC. Protein: CASSLREGTYGYTF.

The V call is TRBV4-2, the J call TRBJ1-2, with D unclear. V was trimmed by 0 bases and J by 4 bases, leaving 12 bases between them. Germline V gives CDR1 LGHNA, CDR2 YNFKEQ. There are 15 residues in the CDR3. The DNA of the CDR3 is TGTGCCAGCAGCCAAGAAGCCGGTCGGAGCTATGGCTACACCTTC. Protein: CASSQEAGRSYGYTF.

This chain links TRBV30 with TRBJ1-2, with 8 bases matching TRBD1. The CDR3 runs to 14 residues. V lost 0 bases, J lost 4 bases, and 4 bases stayed unmatched. Germline V CDR1 and CDR2: GTSNPN, SVGIG (reference sequence). In DNA form, the CDR3 reads TGTGCCTGGAGTGTCGTAGACAGGGGCTATGGCTACACCTTC. This translates into CAWSVVDRGYGYTF.

J is TRBJ2-7 and V is TRBV6-5, with D possibly being TRBD2 (6 bases). CDR1 and CDR2 (germline): MNHEY, SVGAGI. The CDR3 has 15 amino acids. The V end lost 5 bases, the J end lost 5 bases, and 19 bases lay between the germline ends. The CDR3 coding sequence is TGTGCCAGCAGTCAGACTCAGGAGGGCCCCCACGAGCAGTACTTC. It encodes CASSQTQEGPHEQYF.

The rearrangement joins TRBV6-1 to TRBJ1-1; TRBD1 aligns across 9 bases. Germline CDR1 is MNHNS and CDR2 is SASEGT. V lost 4 bases, J lost 0 bases, and 9 bases stayed unmatched. The CDR3 is 17 residues long. The CDR3 DNA follows: TGTGCCAGCAGTGCGGACAGGGGACGTGTGGTGAACACTGAAGCTTTCTTT. This codes for CASSADRGRVVNTEAFF.

The V call is TRBV6-5, the J call TRBJ1-4, with 9 bases fitting TRBD1. J gave up 5 bases and V 7 bases, and 5 bases lay outside the gene matches. Germline V gene sequence: CDR1 MNHEY, CDR2 SVGAGI. This CDR3 comprises 14 residues. The CDR3 DNA reads TGTGCCAGCATACAAGGGACAGGGAATGAAAAACTGTTTTTT. Protein sequence: CASIQGTGNEKLFF.

The V and J genes are TRBV7-5 and TRBJ1-5; the table calls TRBD1, which could not be checked here. TRBV7-5 is a pseudogene segment. CDR3 length: 15 amino acids. The CDR3 bases are TGTGCCAGAAGCCAAACAGGTTGGGCTAATCAGCCCCAGCATTTT. This encodes CARSQTGWANQPQHF.

The chain uses TRBV19 and TRBJ1-4; D is undetermined. The CDR3 length is 15 residues. Germline V lookup: CDR1 LNHDA, CDR2 SQIVND (reference sequence). Trimming left V 8 bases short and J 4 bases short, with 17 bases between. The CDR3 coding sequence is TGTGCCAGTCGATTTAGTGGCGGGATTAATGAAAAACTGTTTTTT. It specifies CASRFSGGINEKLFF.

The V and J genes are TRBV5-4 and TRBJ2-2; 9 bases match TRBD2. Germline V gives CDR1 SGHNT, CDR2 YYREEE (reference sequence). With 0 bases clipped from V and 1 base from J, the junction kept 1 base outside the gene matches. The CDR3 is 16 amino acids. This chain's CDR3 is CASSLGLAENTGELFF. CDR3 in DNA: TGTGCCAGCAGCTTGGGACTAGCGGAGAACACCGGGGAGCTGTTTTTT. The full variable domain, completed using reference TRBV5-4 and TRBJ2-2, is ETGVTQSPTHLIKTRGQQVTLRCSSQSGHNTVSWYQQALGQGPQFIFQYYREEENGRGNFPPRFSGLQFPNYSSELNVNALELDDSALYLCASSLGLAENTGELFFGEGSRLTVL.